This TCR beta chain was recorded in a study of human T cells and chemical hapten exposure. Looking at the study overall: Patients, a majority of them female, were diagnosed with alopecia areata, totalis or universalis. Findings and limits, study-wide: Compared with pre-sensitization or healthy control sets, expanded TCRs clustered more.

As to time point: patch test 3, about 24 weeks after DPC sensitization. The treatment is: therapeutic diphenylcyclopropenone sensitization with weekly scalp DPC. TCRdb passed the RACE reads through MiXCR, listing each CDR3 protein once. The sample has about 84,000 distinct CDR3 sequences, less than 14% seen once. This clonotype was found many times. The antigen is undetermined. This specimen consisted of whole blood, obtained in connection with sensitization to the hapten diphenylcyclopropenone (DPC). The clonotype comes from a woman in her forties or fifties with alopecia areata. Some clones in this sample may be carry-over from other donors' samples.

Here the CDR3 reads CASRGGDIQYF. The CDR3 region has the DNA TGCGCCAGCAGGGGTGGGGACATTCAGTACTTC. The chain uses TRBV5-1 and TRBJ2-4, with D unresolved. This CDR3 has 11 residues. Looked up from germline, CDR1 is SGHRS and CDR2 is YFSETQ. V was shortened by 5 bases and J by 8 bases, with 8 bases between the two germline ends. Full variable domain (missing parts from reference TRBV5-1 and TRBJ2-4): KAGVTQTPRYLIKTRGQQVTLSCSPISGHRSVSWYQQTPGQGLQFLFEYFSETQRNKGNFPGRFSGRQFSNSRSEMNVSTLELGDSALYLCASRGGDIQYFGAGTRLSVL.